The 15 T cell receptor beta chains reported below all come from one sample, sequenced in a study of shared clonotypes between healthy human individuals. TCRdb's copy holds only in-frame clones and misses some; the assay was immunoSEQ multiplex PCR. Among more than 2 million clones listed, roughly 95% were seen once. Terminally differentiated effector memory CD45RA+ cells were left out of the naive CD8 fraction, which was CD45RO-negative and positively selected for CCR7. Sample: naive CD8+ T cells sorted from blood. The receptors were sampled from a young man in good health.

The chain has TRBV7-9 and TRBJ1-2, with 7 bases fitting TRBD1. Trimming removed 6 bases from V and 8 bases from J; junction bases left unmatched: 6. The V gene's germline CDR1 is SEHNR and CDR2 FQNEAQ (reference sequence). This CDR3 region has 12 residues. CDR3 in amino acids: CASRDQGDGYTF. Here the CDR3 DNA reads TGTGCCAGCAGGGACCAGGGGGACGGCTACACCTTC.

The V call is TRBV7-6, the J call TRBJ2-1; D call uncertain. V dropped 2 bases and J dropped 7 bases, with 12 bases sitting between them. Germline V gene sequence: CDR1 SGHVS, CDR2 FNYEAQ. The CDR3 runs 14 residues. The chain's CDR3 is CASSLFAADNEQFF. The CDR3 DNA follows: TGTGCCAGCAGCTTATTCGCAGCCGATAATGAGCAGTTCTTC. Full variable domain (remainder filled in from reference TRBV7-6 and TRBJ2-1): GAGVSQSPRYKVTKRGQDVALRCDPISGHVSLYWYRQALGQGPEFLTYFNYEAQQDKSGLPNDRFSAERPEGSISTLTIQRTEQRDSAMYRCASSLFAADNEQFFGPGTRLTVL.

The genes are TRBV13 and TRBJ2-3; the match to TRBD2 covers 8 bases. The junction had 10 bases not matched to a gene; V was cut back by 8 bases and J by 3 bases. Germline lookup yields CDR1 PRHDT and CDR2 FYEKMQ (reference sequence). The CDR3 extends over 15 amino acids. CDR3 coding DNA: TGTGCCAGCTCCATAGCGGGATTTTCGACAGATACGCAGTATTTT. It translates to CASSIAGFSTDTQYF.

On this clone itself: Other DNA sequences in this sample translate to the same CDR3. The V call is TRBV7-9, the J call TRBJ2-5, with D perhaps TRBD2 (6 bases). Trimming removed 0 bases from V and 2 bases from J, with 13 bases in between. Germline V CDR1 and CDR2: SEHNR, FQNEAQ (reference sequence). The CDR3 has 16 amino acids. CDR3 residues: CASSLARGAGQETQYF. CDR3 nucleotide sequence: TGTGCCAGCAGCTTAGCGCGCGGGGCAGGGCAAGAGACCCAGTACTTC.

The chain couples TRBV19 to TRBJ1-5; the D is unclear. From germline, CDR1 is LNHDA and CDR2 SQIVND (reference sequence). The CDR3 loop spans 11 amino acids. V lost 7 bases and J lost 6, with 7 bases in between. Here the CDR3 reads CASTVSQPQHF. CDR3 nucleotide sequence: TGTGCCAGTACGGTGAGTCAGCCCCAGCATTTT.

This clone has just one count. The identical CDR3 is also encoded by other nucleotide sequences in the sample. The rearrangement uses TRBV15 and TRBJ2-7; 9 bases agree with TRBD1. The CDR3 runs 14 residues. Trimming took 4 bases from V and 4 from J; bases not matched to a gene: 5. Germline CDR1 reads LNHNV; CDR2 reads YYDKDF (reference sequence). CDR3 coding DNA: TGTGCCACCAGCACCGGGACAGGGACATACGAGCAGTACTTC. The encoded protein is CATSTGTGTYEQYF.

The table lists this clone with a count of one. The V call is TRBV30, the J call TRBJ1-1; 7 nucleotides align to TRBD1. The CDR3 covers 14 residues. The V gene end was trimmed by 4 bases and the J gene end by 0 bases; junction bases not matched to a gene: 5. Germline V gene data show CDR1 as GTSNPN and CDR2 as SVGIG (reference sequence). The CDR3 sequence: CAWNQGGLNTEAFF. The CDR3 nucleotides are TGTGCCTGGAACCAGGGGGGACTGAACACTGAAGCTTTCTTT.

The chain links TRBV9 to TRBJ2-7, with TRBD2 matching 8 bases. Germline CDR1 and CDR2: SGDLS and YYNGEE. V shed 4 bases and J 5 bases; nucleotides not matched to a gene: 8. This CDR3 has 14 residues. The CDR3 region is CASSPSGRIDEQYF. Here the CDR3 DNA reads TGTGCCAGCAGCCCCAGCGGGAGAATCGACGAGCAGTACTTC.

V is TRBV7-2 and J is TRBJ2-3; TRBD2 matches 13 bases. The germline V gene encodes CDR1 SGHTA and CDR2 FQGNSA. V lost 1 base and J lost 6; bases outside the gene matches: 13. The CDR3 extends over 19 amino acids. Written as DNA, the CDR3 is TGTGCCAGCAGCTTAGGCCGATTCGGATCGGGACTAGCGGGGGATACGCAGTATTTT. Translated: CASSLGRFGSGLAGDTQYF.

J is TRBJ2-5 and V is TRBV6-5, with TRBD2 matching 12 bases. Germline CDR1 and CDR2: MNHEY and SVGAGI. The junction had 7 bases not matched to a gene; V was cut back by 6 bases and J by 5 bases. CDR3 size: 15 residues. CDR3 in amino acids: CASSAEGTSGETQYF. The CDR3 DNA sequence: TGTGCCAGCAGCGCCGAGGGGACTAGCGGGGAGACCCAGTACTTC.

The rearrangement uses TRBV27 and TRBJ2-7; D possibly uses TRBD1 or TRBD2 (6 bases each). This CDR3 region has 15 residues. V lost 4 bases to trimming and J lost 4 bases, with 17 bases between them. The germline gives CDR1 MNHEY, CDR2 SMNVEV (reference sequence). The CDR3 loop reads CASSWGAGLLYEQYF. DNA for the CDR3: TGTGCCAGCAGTTGGGGGGCCGGACTCCTTTACGAGCAGTACTTC.

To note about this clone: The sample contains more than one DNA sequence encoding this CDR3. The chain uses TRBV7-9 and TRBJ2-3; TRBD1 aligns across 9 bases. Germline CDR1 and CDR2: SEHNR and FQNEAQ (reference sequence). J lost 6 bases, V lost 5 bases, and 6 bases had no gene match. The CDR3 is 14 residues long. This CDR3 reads CASSPGTGTDTQYF. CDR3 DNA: TGTGCCAGCAGCCCGGGGACAGGGACCGATACGCAGTATTTT. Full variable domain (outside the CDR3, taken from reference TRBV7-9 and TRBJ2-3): DTGVSQNPRHKITKRGQNVTFRCDPISEHNRLYWYRQTLGQGPEFLTYFQNEAQLEKSRLLSDRFSAERPKGSFSTLEIQRTEQGDSAMYLCASSPGTGTDTQYFGPGTRLTVL.

CDR3 in DNA: TGCGCCAGCAGTGAGTCACGGGGACTAGGGATTGGCAATGAGCAGTTCTTC. Translating gives CASSESRGLGIGNEQFF. V and J are TRBV10-1 and TRBJ2-1, with 8 bases identical to TRBD2. The CDR3 is 17 residues long. Germline V CDR1 and CDR2: WNHNN, SYGVQD (reference sequence). With V trimmed by 0 bases and J by 6 bases, 10 bases remained unmatched.

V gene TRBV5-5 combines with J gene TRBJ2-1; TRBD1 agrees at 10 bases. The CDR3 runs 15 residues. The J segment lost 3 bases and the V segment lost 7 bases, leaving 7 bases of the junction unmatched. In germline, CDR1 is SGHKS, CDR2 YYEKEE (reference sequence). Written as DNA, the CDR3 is TGTGCCAGCGGCGCCGGGACAGGGGACTACAATGAGCAGTTCTTC. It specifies CASGAGTGDYNEQFF.

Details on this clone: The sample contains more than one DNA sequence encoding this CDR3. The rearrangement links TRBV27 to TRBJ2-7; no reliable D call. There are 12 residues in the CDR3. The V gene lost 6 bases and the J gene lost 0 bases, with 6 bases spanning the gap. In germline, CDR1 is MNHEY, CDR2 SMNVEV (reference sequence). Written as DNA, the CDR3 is TGTGCCAGCAGCTATAACTCCTACGAGCAGTACTTC. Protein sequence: CASSYNSYEQYF.